These 15 T cell receptor beta chains came from one sample sequenced in a study of tumor and adjacent non-tumor tissue in lung cancer. No cell sorting was done before RNA was extracted from the tissue. More than 3 cm separated this lung sample from the edge of the tumor. Three rounds of nested PCR, following a modified ARM-PCR protocol, produced the TCRbeta library. TCRdb used MiXCR to reprocess the multiplex PCR reads, holding one entry per CDR3 protein. The sample has about 75,000 distinct CDR3 sequences, approximately 68% seen once; the top ten hold 25% to 35%. Specimen: distant non-tumor lung tissue. The receptors derive from a woman aged 45-59 years with non-small cell lung cancer.

Comment on this clonotype: Relative to the germline gene, one junction end is altered; a read error may explain this. The chain links TRBV6-2 or TRBV6-3 to TRBJ1-1; possible D gene TRBD1, 6 bases. The germline gives CDR1 MNHEY, CDR2 SVGEGT. This CDR3 has 15 residues. The DNA of the CDR3 is TGTGCCAGCAGTACCCTGAGGGGGATGAACACTGAAGCTTTCTTC. Its translation: CASSTLRGMNTEAFF.

This clonotype was recorded once. A much larger clone differs from this one at a single base, so this may be a read error. The rearrangement uses TRBV10-2 and TRBJ2-3, with 10 bases fitting TRBD2. The ends lost 7 bases at V and 6 bases at J; junction bases unmatched: 16. The germline CDR1 and CDR2 sequences are WSHSY and SAAADI. The CDR3 is 17 amino acids. DNA for the CDR3: TGCGCCAGCATTCGCACGTGGGCTAGCGGGAGTGGGGATACGCAGTATTTT. Encoded protein: CASIRTWASGSGDTQYF.

In the case of this clonotype: Germline is not matched at one junction end, which may reflect a read error. The chain couples TRBV6-2 or TRBV6-3 to TRBJ2-7, with TRBD1 matching 9 bases. Germline loops: CDR1 MNHEY, CDR2 SVGEGT. There are 16 residues in the CDR3. The CDR3, as DNA: TGTGCCAGCAGTTTGAACCGGGACAGGGCCTCCTACGAGCACTACTTC. This sequence encodes CASSLNRDRASYEHYF.

This clonotype was recorded a few times. A much larger clonotype is one base distant, so this may be a read error. V and J are TRBV20-1 and TRBJ1-2; 10 bases are a match to TRBD1. CDR3 length: 14 amino acids. Germline-derived CDR1 and CDR2 are DFQATT and SNEGSKA (reference sequence). CDR3 nucleotides: TGCAGTGCTAGAGGGGACAGGGGTTTTCATGGCGACACCTTC. Translating it yields CSARGDRGFHGDTF.

As to this clonotype: This may be a read error, as it is one base from a much larger clone. No conserved phenylalanine or tryptophan ends this CDR3, so it is likely a read error. The limits of the CDR3 on the DNA are not certain, so only TCRdb's listed CDR3 is given. The chain uses TRBV11-2 and TRBJ2-7; TRBD2, the table's D call, was not compared with the DNA. The CDR3 has 13 amino acids, counting both end residues. CDR1 and CDR2 from the germline V gene are SGHAT and FQNNGV. The CDR3 spells CANSLEVGGEQCS.

This rearrangement joins TRBV11-2 to TRBJ2-5; possible D gene TRBD2, 5 bases. This CDR3 spans 13 amino acids. V lost 5 bases to trimming and J lost 5 bases, with 12 bases between them. Germline CDR1 and CDR2: SGHAT and FQNNGV. DNA for the CDR3: TGTGCCAGCAGCGACGGGATCCATGAGACCCAGTACTTC. Translation: CASSDGIHETQYF.

The rearrangement links TRBV11-2 to TRBJ1-5, with D unresolved. Germline V lookup: CDR1 SGHAT, CDR2 FQNNGV. The V end lost 11 bases, the J end lost 7 bases, and 18 bases lay between the germline ends. The CDR3 is made up of 13 amino acids. The CDR3 reads CAASEVRNQPQHF. The CDR3 DNA reads TGTGCCGCCAGCGAAGTCAGGAACCAGCCCCAGCATTTT.

In the case of this clonotype: The junction departs from germline at one end; a sequencing error may be responsible. The CDR3 is CASSLAGTVTCEQYF. In DNA, the CDR3 is TGTGCTAGCAGCTTAGCCGGGACTGTAACCTGCGAGCAGTACTTC. V gene TRBV11-1 combines with J gene TRBJ2-7; D possibly corresponds to TRBD2 (6 bases). The CDR3 is 15 residues long. Germline V CDR1 and CDR2: SGHAT, FQDESV (reference sequence).

In its sample, this clonotype was seen once. It may be a read error: a sequence one base away is much more abundant. The rearrangement joins TRBV5-4 to TRBJ1-1, with a tentative D call TRBD1 (5 bases). There are 14 residues in the CDR3. Germline assignment: CDR1 SGHNT and CDR2 YYREEE (reference sequence). CDR3 in amino acids: CGSRPPWGGTEAFF. In DNA, the CDR3 is TGTGGCAGCAGACCTCCTTGGGGGGGCACTGAAGCTTTCTTT.

With respect to this clonotype: A much larger clone differs from this one at a single base, so this may be a read error. The rearrangement uses TRBV29-1 and TRBJ1-2; maybe TRBD1 (5 bases). The V end lost 7 bases, the J end lost 6 bases, and 15 bases lay between the germline ends. Germline V CDR1 and CDR2: SQVTM, ANQGSEA. This CDR3 is built from 12 residues. CDR3 protein: CSATARGDGYTF. Here the CDR3 DNA reads TGCAGCGCGACCGCAAGGGGCGATGGCTACACCTTC.

As to this clonotype: A read error is likely, as this CDR3 ends without the conserved phenylalanine or tryptophan. The J gene is TRBJ2-7, the V gene TRBV28; D is possibly TRBD1 or TRBD2 (5 bases each). Germline V CDR1 and CDR2: MDHEN, SYDVKM. The CDR3 is 14 amino acids. The CDR3 coding sequence is TGCGCCAGCAGCCCCGGGACCCATAGGGACGAGCAGTACTCC. This codes for CASSPGTHRDEQYS.

The chain uses TRBV12-3 or TRBV12-4 and TRBJ1-5; 8 bases are a match to TRBD1. The length of the CDR3 is 16 residues. The V segment lost 2 bases and the J segment 11 bases; nucleotides outside the gene matches: 14. The CDR3 loop reads CASSLWWGQESESQHF. The CDR3, as DNA: TGTGCCAGCAGTTTATGGTGGGGACAGGAGTCTGAGTCCCAGCATTTT.

This clonotype was seen ten or more times. This chain links TRBV29-1 with TRBJ2-1; either TRBD1 or TRBD2 may supply D (5 bases each). The CDR3 has 13 amino acids. Germline loops: CDR1 SQVTM, CDR2 ANQGSEA. Trimming pared 3 bases from V and 4 bases from J, leaving 10 bases between. In nucleotides, the CDR3 is TGCAGCGTTGACAGGGACCAATACAATGAGCAGTTCTTC. Translated: CSVDRDQYNEQFF.

This clonotype was counted many times. This rearrangement joins TRBV12-3 or TRBV12-4 to TRBJ1-4, with D possibly TRBD1 on 5 matching bases. This CDR3 has 16 amino acids. Trimming took 0 bases from V and 4 from J, leaving 12 bases between them. CDR3 nucleotide sequence: TGTGCCAGCAGTTTAGCCAGGGACGGTAGTAATGAAAAACTGTTTTTT. This gives the protein CASSLARDGSNEKLFF.

This clonotype was counted between two and nine times. This sequence may be a read error, since a much larger clone differs from it by one base. This rearrangement joins TRBV12-3 or TRBV12-4 to TRBJ1-5; D gene uncertain. V lost 6 bases, J lost 0 bases, and 9 bases lay in between. The CDR3 loop spans 14 amino acids. DNA of the CDR3: TGTGCCAGCAGCTATGTTCATAGCAATCAGCCCCAGCATTTT. Translation: CASSYVHSNQPQHF.